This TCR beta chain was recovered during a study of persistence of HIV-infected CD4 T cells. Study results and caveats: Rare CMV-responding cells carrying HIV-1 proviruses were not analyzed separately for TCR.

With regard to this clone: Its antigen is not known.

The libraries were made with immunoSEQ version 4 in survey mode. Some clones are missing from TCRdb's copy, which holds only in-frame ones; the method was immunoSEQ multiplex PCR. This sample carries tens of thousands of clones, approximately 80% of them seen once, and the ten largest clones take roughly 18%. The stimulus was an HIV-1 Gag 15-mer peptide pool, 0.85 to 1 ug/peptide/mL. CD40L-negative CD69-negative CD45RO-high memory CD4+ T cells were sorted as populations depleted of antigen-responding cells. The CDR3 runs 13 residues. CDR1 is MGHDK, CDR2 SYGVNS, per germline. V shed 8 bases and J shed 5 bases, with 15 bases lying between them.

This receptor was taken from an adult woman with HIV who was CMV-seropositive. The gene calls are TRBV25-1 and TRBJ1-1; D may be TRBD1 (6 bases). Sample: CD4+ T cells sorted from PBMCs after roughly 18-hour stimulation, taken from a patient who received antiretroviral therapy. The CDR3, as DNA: TGTGCCAGCGAAAGAGGGGGGCGAACTGAAGCTTTCTTT. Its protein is CASERGGRTEAFF. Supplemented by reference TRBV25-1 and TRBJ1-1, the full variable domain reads EADIYQTPRYLVIGTGKKITLECSQTMGHDKMYWYQQDPGMELHLIHYSYGVNSTEKGDLSSESTVSRIRTEHFPLTLESARPSHTSQYLCASERGGRTEAFFGQGTRLTVV.